The clone carrying this T cell receptor beta chain was seen repeatedly, ten times or more. The antigen is undetermined. This sample was taken from a study of T cell repertoires in cytomegalovirus infection. Study-level findings and limits: Ex vivo responses were dominated by HLA-C-restricted CMV-specific TCR beta clonotypes.

MiXCR, run by TCRdb on the reads, gives a single entry per CDR3 protein. This table holds more than 400,000 distinct CDR3 sequences, 26% found once. The sample was PBMCs. This clonotype originated in a human donor in good health (CMV status not recorded). Some clones in this sample may be carry-over from other donors' samples.

The CDR3 sequence is CASRPGQGPYNEQFF. The CDR3 nucleotides are TGTGCCAGCAGGCCGGGACAGGGACCCTACAATGAGCAGTTCTTC. This sequence joins TRBV12-3 or TRBV12-4 and TRBJ2-1; TRBD1 aligns across 9 bases. Trimming at V came to 6 bases and at J to 2 bases, leaving 5 bases not matched to a gene. The CDR3 runs 15 residues.